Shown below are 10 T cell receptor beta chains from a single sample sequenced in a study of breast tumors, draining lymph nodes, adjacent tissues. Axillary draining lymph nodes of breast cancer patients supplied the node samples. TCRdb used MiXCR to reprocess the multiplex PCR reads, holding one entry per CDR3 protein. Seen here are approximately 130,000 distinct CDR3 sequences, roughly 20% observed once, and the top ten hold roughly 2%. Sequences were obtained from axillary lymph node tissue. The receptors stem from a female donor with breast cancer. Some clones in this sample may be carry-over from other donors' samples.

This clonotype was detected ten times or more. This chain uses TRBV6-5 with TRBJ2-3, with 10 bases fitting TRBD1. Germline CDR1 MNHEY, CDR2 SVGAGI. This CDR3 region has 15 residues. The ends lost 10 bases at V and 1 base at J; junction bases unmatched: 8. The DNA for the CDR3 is TGTGCCACCTCCGTCGGGACAGGGGGCACAGATACGCAGTATTTT. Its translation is CATSVGTGGTDTQYF.

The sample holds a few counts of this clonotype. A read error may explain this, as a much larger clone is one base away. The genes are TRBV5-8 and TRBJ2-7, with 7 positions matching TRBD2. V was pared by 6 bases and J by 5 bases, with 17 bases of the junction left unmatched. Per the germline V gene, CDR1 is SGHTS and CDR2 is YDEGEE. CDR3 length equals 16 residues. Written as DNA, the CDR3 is TGTGCCAGCACCGGAGGTCCGGGAGGAGGACTCCACGAGCAGTACTTC. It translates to CASTGGPGGGLHEQYF.

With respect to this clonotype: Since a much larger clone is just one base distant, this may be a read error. CDR3 sequence: CASSPGAGKETQYF. The CDR3 DNA follows: TGTGCCAGCTCACCAGGAGCAGGAAAGGAGACCCAGTACTTC. The chain recombines TRBV18 with TRBJ2-5; D is ambiguous. This CDR3 contains 14 residues. Trimming took off 2 bases at V and 5 bases at J, with 12 bases between the two ends. The germline V gene has CDR1 KGHSH and CDR2 LQKENI.

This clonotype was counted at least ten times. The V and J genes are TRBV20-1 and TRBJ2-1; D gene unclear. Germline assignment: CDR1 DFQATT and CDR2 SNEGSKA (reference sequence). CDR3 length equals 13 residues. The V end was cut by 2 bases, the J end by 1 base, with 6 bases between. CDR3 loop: CSARWLSYNEQFF. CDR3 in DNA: TGCAGTGCTAGATGGCTTTCCTACAATGAGCAGTTCTTC.

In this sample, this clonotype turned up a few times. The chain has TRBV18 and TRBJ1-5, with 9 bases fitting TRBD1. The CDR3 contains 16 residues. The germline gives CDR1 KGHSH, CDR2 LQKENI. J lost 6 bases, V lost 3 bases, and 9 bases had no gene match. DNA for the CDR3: TGTGCCAGCTCACCCAGACAGGGGGAAGGGGGTCAGCCCCAGCATTTT. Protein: CASSPRQGEGGQPQHF.

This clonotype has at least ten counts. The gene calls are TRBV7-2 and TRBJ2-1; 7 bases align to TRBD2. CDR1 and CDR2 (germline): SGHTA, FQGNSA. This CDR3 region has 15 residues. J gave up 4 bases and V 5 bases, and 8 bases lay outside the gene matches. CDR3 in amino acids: CASSRTGGGYNEQFF. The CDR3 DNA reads TGTGCCAGCAGCCGGACCGGCGGGGGATACAATGAGCAGTTCTTC.

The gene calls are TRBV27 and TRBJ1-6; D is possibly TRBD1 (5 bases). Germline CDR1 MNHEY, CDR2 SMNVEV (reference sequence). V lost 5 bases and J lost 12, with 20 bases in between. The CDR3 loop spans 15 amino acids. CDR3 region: CASSPINFIGEPLHF. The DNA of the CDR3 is TGTGCCAGCAGTCCCATTAATTTTATAGGGGAACCCCTCCACTTT.

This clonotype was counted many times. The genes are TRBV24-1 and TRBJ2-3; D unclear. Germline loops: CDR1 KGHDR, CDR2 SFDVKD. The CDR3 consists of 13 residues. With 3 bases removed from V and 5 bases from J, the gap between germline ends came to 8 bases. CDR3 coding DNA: TGTGCCACCAGTGATCCACCCGAAGATACGCAGTATTTT. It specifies CATSDPPEDTQYF.

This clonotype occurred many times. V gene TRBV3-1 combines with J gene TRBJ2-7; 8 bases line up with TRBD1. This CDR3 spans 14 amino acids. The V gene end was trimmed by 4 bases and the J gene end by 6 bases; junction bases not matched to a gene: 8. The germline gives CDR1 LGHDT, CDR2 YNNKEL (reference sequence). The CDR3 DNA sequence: TGTGCCAGCAGCCCCAAGACAGGGGTTTCCGAGCAGTACTTC. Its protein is CASSPKTGVSEQYF.

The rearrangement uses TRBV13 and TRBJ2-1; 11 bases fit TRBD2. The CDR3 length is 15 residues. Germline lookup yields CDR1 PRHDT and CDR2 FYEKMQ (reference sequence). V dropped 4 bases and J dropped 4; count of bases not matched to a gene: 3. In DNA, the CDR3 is TGTGCCAGCAGCTATAGCGGGAGGGATTACAATGAGCAGTTCTTC. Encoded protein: CASSYSGRDYNEQFF.